A single T cell receptor beta chain is shown here with its context. These data belong to a study of blood T cell repertoires in COVID-19. Study-wide background: Material from acute and convalescent COVID-19 was sourced from the United States, Italy and Spain. Nucleic acid was either cDNA or gDNA, and it came from T cells, B-cell-depleted T cells, or PBMCs.

Membership in each cohort depended on participant-reported clinical history. Study processing details: The assay estimated nucleated cells by amplifying reference gene primers. Sequenced by immunoSEQ multiplex PCR; TCRdb stores in-frame clones only, minus some. The DNA was the basis for D and trimming; V, J and clone size are from that table. The top ten clones hold about 3.6% of a sample with approximately 160,000 clones, 80% to 90% of them seen once. The sequence came from a woman between 45 and 60 years old in a cohort exposed to, infected with or recovered from COVID-19 (not recorded which). Sequenced: PBMCs or T cells enriched from blood (not recorded which).

The CDR3, as DNA: TGCGCCAGCAGCTTAATTACTAGCGGACACAATGAGCAGTTCTTC. Its protein product is CASSLITSGHNEQFF. The chain is built from TRBV5-1 and TRBJ2-1, with 8 bases lining up with TRBD2. This CDR3 is built from 15 residues. Per germline, CDR1 SGHRS and CDR2 YFSETQ. The trim removed 2 bases at V and 5 bases at J, leaving 6 bases unmatched.